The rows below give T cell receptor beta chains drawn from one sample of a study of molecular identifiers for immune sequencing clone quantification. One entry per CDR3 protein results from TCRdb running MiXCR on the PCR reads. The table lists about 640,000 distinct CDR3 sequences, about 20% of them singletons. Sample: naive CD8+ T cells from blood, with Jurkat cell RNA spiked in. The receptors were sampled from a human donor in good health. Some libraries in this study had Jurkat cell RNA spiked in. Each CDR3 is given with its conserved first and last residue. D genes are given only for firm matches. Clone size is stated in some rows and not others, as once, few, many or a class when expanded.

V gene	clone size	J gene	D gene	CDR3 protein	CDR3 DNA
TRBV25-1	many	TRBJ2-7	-	CASSGLSYEQYF	TGTGCCAGCAGTGGGCTTTCCTACGAGCAGTACTTC
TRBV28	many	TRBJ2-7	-	CASSFQSRTYEQYF	TGTGCCAGCAGTTTCCAGAGCCGCACCTACGAGCAGTACTTC
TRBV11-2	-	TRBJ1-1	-	CASSLLAEAFF	TGTGCCAGCAGCTTACTTGCTGAAGCTTTCTTT
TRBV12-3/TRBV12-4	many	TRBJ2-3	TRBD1	CASSLARTGEVDTQYF	TGTGCCAGCAGTTTAGCTAGGACAGGGGAGGTAGATACGCAGTATTTT
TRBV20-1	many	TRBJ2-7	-	CSARGLNSYEQYF	TGCAGTGCTAGAGGACTGAATTCCTACGAGCAGTACTTC
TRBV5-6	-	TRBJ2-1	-	CASSLNPQYNEQFF	TGTGCCAGCAGCTTGAACCCCCAGTACAATGAGCAGTTCTTC
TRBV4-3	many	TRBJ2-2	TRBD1	CASSQDNLDRVPTGELFF	TGCGCCAGCAGCCAAGATAATCTCGACAGGGTTCCTACCGGGGAGCTGTTTTTT
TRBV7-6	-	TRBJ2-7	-	CASSLGLDIYEQYF	TGTGCCAGCAGCTTGGGACTTGACATCTACGAGCAGTACTTC
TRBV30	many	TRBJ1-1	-	CAWSGSIWPEAFF	TGTGCCTGGAGTGGGAGTATTTGGCCTGAAGCTTTCTTT
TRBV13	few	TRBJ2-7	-	CASSLPSPGETYEQYF	TGTGCCAGCAGCTTGCCTTCTCCGGGGGAAACCTACGAGCAGTACTTC
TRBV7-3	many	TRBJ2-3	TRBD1	CASSLIGSTGGTDTQYF	TGTGCCAGCAGCCTAATCGGTTCGACAGGGGGTACAGATACGCAGTATTTT
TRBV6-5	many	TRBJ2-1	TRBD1	CASSQTGASYNEQFF	TGTGCCAGCAGTCAAACAGGGGCAAGCTACAATGAGCAGTTCTTC
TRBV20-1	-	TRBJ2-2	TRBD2	CSARILRGANTGELFF	TGCAGTGCTAGAATCTTGCGGGGGGCGAACACCGGGGAGCTGTTTTTT
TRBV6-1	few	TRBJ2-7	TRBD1	CASMGQGSYEQYF	TGTGCCAGCATGGGACAGGGGTCCTACGAGCAGTACTTC
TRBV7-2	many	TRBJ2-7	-	CASSQDSPYEQYF	TGTGCCAGCAGCCAGGACAGCCCCTACGAGCAGTACTTC
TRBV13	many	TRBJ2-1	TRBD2	CASSLDGGGAGEQFF	TGTGCCAGCAGCTTAGATGGCGGGGGGGCAGGTGAGCAGTTCTTC
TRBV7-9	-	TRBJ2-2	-	CASSPAWTTGELFF	TGTGCCAGCAGCCCTGCCTGGACAACCGGGGAGCTGTTTTTT
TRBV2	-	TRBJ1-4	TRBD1	CASSTLTGGQTNEKLFF	TGTGCCAGCAGTACCCTGACAGGGGGCCAAACTAATGAAAAACTGTTTTTT
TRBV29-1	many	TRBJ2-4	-	CSVDAGAVGKNIQYF	TGCAGCGTTGATGCGGGGGCTGTTGGCAAAAACATTCAGTACTTC
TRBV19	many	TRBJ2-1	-	CASSLGHVTAIEQFF	TGTGCCAGTAGCCTAGGACACGTCACTGCGATTGAGCAGTTCTTC
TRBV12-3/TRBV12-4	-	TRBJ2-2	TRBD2	CASSFPGLPPGSGRLNTGELFF	TGTGCCAGCAGTTTTCCGGGACTCCCGCCGGGTAGCGGGAGGCTTAACACCGGGGAGCTGTTTTTT
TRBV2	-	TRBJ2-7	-	CASRGTRTVYEQYF	TGTGCCAGCAGGGGAACTCGGACAGTCTACGAGCAGTACTTC
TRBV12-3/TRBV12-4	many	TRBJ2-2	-	CASSSRATGELFF	TGTGCCAGCAGCTCCAGGGCCACCGGGGAGCTGTTTTTT
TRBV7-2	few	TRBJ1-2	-	CASSSRESLNYGYTF	TGTGCCAGCAGCTCACGGGAGTCACTAAACTATGGCTACACCTTC
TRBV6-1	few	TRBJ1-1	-	CASSDTVMNTEAFF	TGTGCCAGCAGTGATACCGTTATGAACACTGAAGCTTTCTTT
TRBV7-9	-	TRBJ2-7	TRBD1	CVSSYVGTGSSEQYF	TGTGTCAGCAGCTACGTCGGGACAGGGTCATCCGAGCAGTACTTC
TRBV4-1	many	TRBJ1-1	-	CASTSLPMNTEAFF	TGCGCCAGCACTTCTCTGCCTATGAACACTGAAGCTTTCTTT
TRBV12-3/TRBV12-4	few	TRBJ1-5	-	CASSFGGAGNQPQHF	TGTGCCAGCAGTTTCGGGGGCGCAGGCAATCAGCCCCAGCATTTT
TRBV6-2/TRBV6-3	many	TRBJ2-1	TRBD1	CASSPGQGAAYNEQFF	TGTGCCAGCAGTCCGGGACAGGGGGCGGCCTACAATGAGCAGTTCTTC
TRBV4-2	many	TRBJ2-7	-	CASSQEGTRSYEQYF	TGTGCCAGCAGCCAAGAGGGGACACGCTCCTACGAGCAGTACTTC
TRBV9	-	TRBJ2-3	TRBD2	CASSVVGGGTDTQYF	TGTGCCAGCAGCGTAGTGGGAGGGGGCACAGATACGCAGTATTTT
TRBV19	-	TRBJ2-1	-	CASSIGPAPSNEQFF	TGTGCCAGTAGTATTGGGCCCGCTCCTTCCAATGAGCAGTTCTTC
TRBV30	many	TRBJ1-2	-	CAWSVRANYGYTF	TGTGCCTGGAGTGTACGGGCGAACTATGGCTACACCTTC
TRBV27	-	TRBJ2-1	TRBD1	CASSPRAGTDYNEQFF	TGTGCCAGCAGTCCTAGGGCCGGGACAGACTACAATGAGCAGTTCTTC
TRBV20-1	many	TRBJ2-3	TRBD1	CSARDLTGARTDTQYF	TGCAGTGCTAGAGATCTAACAGGGGCTCGCACAGATACGCAGTATTTT
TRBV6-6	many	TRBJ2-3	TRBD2	CASSKYGGSVADTQYF	TGTGCCAGCAGTAAATACGGCGGGAGTGTCGCAGATACGCAGTATTTT
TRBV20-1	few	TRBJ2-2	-	CSARVIGLGTGELFF	TGCAGTGCTAGAGTAATCGGGCTCGGCACCGGGGAGCTGTTTTTT
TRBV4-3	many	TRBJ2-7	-	CASRRSVVRAGGEQYF	TGCGCCAGCAGAAGGAGCGTTGTGAGAGCTGGTGGCGAGCAGTACTTC
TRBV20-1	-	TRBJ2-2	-	CSARDSVRFVAVDTGELFF	TGCAGTGCTAGAGATAGTGTGCGGTTCGTAGCGGTAGACACCGGGGAGCTGTTTTTT
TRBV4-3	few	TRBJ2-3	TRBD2	CASSPTLSGRPPHTQYF	TGCGCCAGCAGCCCTACCCTTAGCGGGAGGCCCCCACATACGCAGTATTTT